This is a list of T cell receptor beta chains from one sample in a study of T cell responses to AZD1222 COVID-19 vaccine. Clones were read by immunoSEQ multiplex PCR, and TCRdb kept only the in-frame ones, dropping some. The sample includes 80,000 to 95,000 clones, almost 80% seen only once; the top ten take more than 20%. Source: peripheral blood, taken on day 0 of AZD1222 vaccination. The receptors derive from an adult in good health. The CDR3 runs from the conserved cysteine through the conserved F or W. A D gene is named only where the DNA matches it firmly. Rows give clone size only sometimes, using once, few, many, or a class for an expanded clone.

V gene	D gene	J gene	clone size	CDR3 protein	CDR3 DNA
TRBV28	.	TRBJ1-4	.	CASRFPRDPNEKLFF	TGTGCCAGCAGGTTTCCCCGGGATCCTAATGAAAAACTGTTTTTT
TRBV28	TRBD1	TRBJ1-5	.	CASKEWTGGSNQPQHF	TGTGCCAGCAAGGAGTGGACAGGGGGGTCCAATCAGCCCCAGCATTTT
TRBV5-4	.	TRBJ2-5	.	CASSRTSGFQETQYF	TGTGCCAGCAGTCGGACGTCGGGATTCCAAGAGACCCAGTACTTC
TRBV10-3	TRBD2	TRBJ2-5	.	CAISDAGTSGRRETQYF	TGTGCCATCAGTGATGCCGGGACTAGCGGGAGGAGAGAGACCCAGTACTTC
TRBV19	.	TRBJ1-5	once	CASSIVGFPPGNQPQHF	TGTGCCAGTAGTATCGTAGGATTCCCCCCTGGCAATCAGCCCCAGCATTTT
TRBV7-9	.	TRBJ2-2	few	CASSLRKTDTGELFF	TGTGCCAGCAGCTTAAGGAAGACGGACACCGGGGAGCTGTTTTTT
TRBV5-1	.	TRBJ2-1	.	CASSLGDRSGNEQFF	TGCGCCAGCAGCTTGGGAGACAGGTCCGGCAATGAGCAGTTCTTC
TRBV30	.	TRBJ1-2	.	CAWSVESRGQSTTF	TGTGCCTGGAGTGTAGAGTCCCGTGGACAGTCTACAACCTTC
TRBV11-2	TRBD2	TRBJ2-3	.	CASSLDLASGRGTQYF	TGTGCCAGCAGCTTAGACCTCGCTAGCGGGAGGGGTACGCAGTATTTT
TRBV7-9	TRBD1	TRBJ1-4	.	CASSKGQGNEKLFF	TGTGCCAGCAGCAAGGGACAGGGTAATGAAAAACTGTTTTTT
TRBV3-1/TRBV3-2	.	TRBJ1-3	.	CASSQGWGVGNTIYF	TGTGCCAGCAGCCAAGGGTGGGGGGTCGGAAACACCATATATTTT
TRBV10-3	.	TRBJ1-2	.	CAISDLMQTGYGYTF	TGTGCCATCAGTGATTTGATGCAGACAGGCTATGGCTACACCTTC
TRBV30	.	TRBJ1-6	.	CAWSVPGGRINSPLHF	TGTGCCTGGAGTGTACCGGGGGGCCGGATTAATTCACCCCTCCACTTT
TRBV27	.	TRBJ1-1	once	CASSPHRDGGTEAFF	TGTGCCAGCAGTCCCCACAGGGATGGTGGCACTGAAGCTTTCTTT
TRBV7-5	.	TRBJ1-1	.	CVRSQAGGEQGASTEAFF	TGTGTCAGATCCCAGGCCGGGGGCGAGCAGGGGGCGAGCACTGAAGCTTTCTTT
TRBV12-2	.	TRBJ1-5	once	CASRLLGIVKPQHF	TGTGCAAGTCGCTTACTAGGGATTGTGAAGCCCCAGCATTTT